The present entry profiles one T cell receptor beta chain with its context. Study processing details: The authors estimated nucleated cell counts from reference gene primer amplification. This table comes from immunoSEQ multiplex PCR, and its TCRdb copy is limited to in-frame clones, with some not included. The D gene and trimming were derived from the DNA, and the V and J assignments and clone size from that table. The profile shows roughly 26,000 clones, around 92% of them singletons. The data were obtained in a study of blood T cell repertoires in COVID-19. For the study at large: Samples taken during acute and convalescent COVID-19 were collected in the United States, Italy and Spain. PBMCs, B-cell-depleted T cells, or T cells provided the cDNA or gDNA that made up the material.

The clonotype was recovered from a human donor in a cohort sampled during active COVID-19. What was sequenced was peripheral blood.

The CDR3 loop reads CASSPARGKGEKLFF. The CDR3 nucleotides read TGTGCCAGTAGCCCGGCCCGGGGGAAGGGTGAAAAACTGTTTTTT. This chain connects TRBV19 to TRBJ1-4; D may be TRBD1 (5 bases). Germline V gene lookup returns CDR1 LNHDA and CDR2 SQIVND (reference sequence). Trimming left V 6 bases short and J 7 bases short, with 18 bases between. The CDR3 loop spans 15 amino acids. The full variable domain, rest sourced from reference TRBV19 and TRBJ1-4, is DGGITQSPKYLFRKEGQNVTLSCEQNLNHDAMYWYRQDPGQGLRLIYYSQIVNDFQKGDIAEGYSVSREKKESFPLTVTSAQKNPTAFYLCASSPARGKGEKLFFGSGTQLSVL.